This TCR beta chain was captured by sequencing in a study of cytomegalovirus exposure and HLA in healthy donors. The donors (healthy individuals) were bone marrow donors. The PCR had 60 Vbeta and 13 Jbeta primers. The data were produced by immunoSEQ multiplex PCR, yet TCRdb's version contains in-frame clones alone and is incomplete. The specimen's table records 200,000 to 250,000 clones. There are 15 residues in the CDR3. The V gene's germline CDR1 is SGHTA and CDR2 FQGNSA. The V and J ends lost 5 bases and 4 bases respectively, with 17 bases between them. V usage is TRBV7-2 and J usage is TRBJ1-1, with a possible D match to TRBD1 (5 bases). The TCR sequence derives from a woman in her twenties or thirties in good health and CMV-seropositive. The sequenced material came from PBMCs. The CDR3 protein is CASSPGPIGGTEAFF. CDR3 nucleotide sequence: TGTGCCAGCAGCCCTGGTCCAATCGGGGGCACTGAAGCTTTCTTT.